This TCR beta chain was identified in a study of cytomegalovirus exposure and HLA in healthy donors. Points from the study as a whole: Clonal expansion was found to be greater in HLA-associated TCR beta chains than in equally common others in a later analysis. The classifier was said to identify cytomegalovirus status with high specificity and sensitivity.

As for this clone: Its antigen is unidentified.

Use of 60 Vbeta and 13 Jbeta primers characterized the PCR. TCRdb's copy holds only in-frame clones and misses some; the assay was immunoSEQ multiplex PCR. The sample has approximately 150,000 clones, roughly four fifths seen once. Trimming at V came to 6 bases and at J to 8 bases, leaving 5 bases not matched to a gene. CDR3 size: 13 residues. Germline loops: CDR1 MDHEN, CDR2 SYDVKM. Sequenced material: PBMCs. This chain connects TRBV28 to TRBJ1-4, with TRBD1 matching 8 bases. The clonotype comes from an older woman in good health and CMV-seropositive. CDR3 DNA sequence: TGTGCCAGCAGCCGGGACAGGCGGGAAAAACTGTTTTTT. Translated: CASSRDRREKLFF.